This T cell receptor beta chain comes out of a study of blood T cell repertoires in COVID-19 (dated by TCRdb to about 2020). Concerning the study at large: Collaborator samples came from the United States, Italy and Spain and covered acute and convalescent phases of COVID-19. The prospective study material was composed of cDNA or gDNA derived from T cells, B-cell-depleted T cells, or PBMCs. Deeply sampled blood TCRbeta repertoires from subjects exposed to, actively infected with, or recovered from COVID-19 were included in the dataset. The repertoires were released in a freely available public database intended as a resource for research on the immune response to SARS-CoV-2. The samples were drawn from the first 160 participants of the ongoing ImmuneRACE study and from 950 to 1,500 subjects provided by 6 global collaborators. The sample metadata nearly always contained a de-identified subject ID, COVID-19 status, age in years and sex. Where available, HLA class I and class II types were taken from metadata supplied by the sample provider and were not determined by assay-based typing.

Concerning this clone: Its target antigen remains unknown. Base qualities are not recorded, but no much larger clone differs from it by a single base.

The immunoSEQ Assay, a bias-controlled multiplex PCR, was used to amplify TCRbeta CDR3 regions from genomic DNA. The original pipeline was this. The number of nucleated cells in each sample was estimated from the amplification of reference gene primers within the assay. To quantify the absolute abundance of each unique TCRbeta CDR3 rearrangement, sequence reads were collapsed and filtered. Productive Simpson clonality was computed per sample as the square root of Simpson's diversity index over productive rearrangements. Entries here come from immuneACCESS through TCRdb and include only in-frame sequences with V and J called. Some clones fail to appear in such tables; in the studies checked, an unresolved V gene covers under half of the shortfall, and the cause of the remainder is unknown. For V, J and clone size, that table is used; D and trimming come from the DNA. The sample has over 110,000 clones on record, about four fifths of them singletons. The ten largest account for approximately 8% of the sample.

Overall study results and their limits: The quantity of clinical and demographic metadata differed by source and by participant and was supplied without curation.

Collaborating institutions collected whole blood in K2EDTA tubes following their own protocols. Collaborator samples were shipped for TCRbeta analysis as frozen whole blood, isolated PBMCs, or DNA extracted from either sample type. From the cysteine through the phenylalanine, the CDR3 covers 19 amino acids. Only the CDR3 part of the read is kept: 57 bases, read in frame from the first base. According to the germline V gene (reference sequence), CDR1 reads WNHNN and CDR2 reads SYGVQD. The junction shows trimming of 8 bases on V and 0 bases on J, and the gene matches do not reach 15 bases of it. This chain is built from TRBV10-1 and TRBJ2-5, and 13 junction bases match TRBD2. What was sequenced was peripheral blood. The sequence was collected from a human donor in a cohort sampled during active COVID-19. CDR3 loop: CASLRTSGSRRGDQETQYF. The DNA reads TGCGCCAGCTTAAGGACTAGCGGGAGTAGGAGGGGGGACCAAGAGACCCAGTACTTC.